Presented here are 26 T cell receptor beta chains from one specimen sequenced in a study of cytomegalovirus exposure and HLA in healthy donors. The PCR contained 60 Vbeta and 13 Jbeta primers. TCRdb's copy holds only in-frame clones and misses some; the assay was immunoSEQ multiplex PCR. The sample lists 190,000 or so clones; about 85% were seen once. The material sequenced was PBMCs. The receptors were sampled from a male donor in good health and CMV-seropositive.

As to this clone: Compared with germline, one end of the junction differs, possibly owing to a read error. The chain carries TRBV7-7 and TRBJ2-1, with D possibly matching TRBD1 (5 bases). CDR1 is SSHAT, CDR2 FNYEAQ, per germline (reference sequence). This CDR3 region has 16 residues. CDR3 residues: CASSPGPRDGNNEQFF. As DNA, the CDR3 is TGTGCTAGCAGCCCTGGACCCAGGGATGGAAATAATGAGCAGTTCTTC.

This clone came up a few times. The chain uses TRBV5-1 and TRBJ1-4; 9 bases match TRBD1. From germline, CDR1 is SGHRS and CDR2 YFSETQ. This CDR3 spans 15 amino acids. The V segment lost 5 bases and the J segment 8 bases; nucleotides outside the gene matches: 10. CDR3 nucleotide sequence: TGCGCCAGCAGAAATGGGACAGGGAAGGGCGAAAAACTGTTTTTT. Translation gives CASRNGTGKGEKLFF.

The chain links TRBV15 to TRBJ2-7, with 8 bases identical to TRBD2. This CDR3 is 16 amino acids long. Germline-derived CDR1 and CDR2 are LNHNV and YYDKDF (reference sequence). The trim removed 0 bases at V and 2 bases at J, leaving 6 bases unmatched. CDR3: CATSRDRRGGAYEQYF. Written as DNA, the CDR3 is TGTGCCACCAGCAGAGATCGCCGGGGGGGAGCCTACGAGCAGTACTTC.

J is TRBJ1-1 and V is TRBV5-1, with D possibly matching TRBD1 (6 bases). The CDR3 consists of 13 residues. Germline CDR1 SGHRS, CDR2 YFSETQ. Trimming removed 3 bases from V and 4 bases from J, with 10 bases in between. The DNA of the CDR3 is TGCGCCAGCAGCTGGGGGGGGGCCACTGAAGCTTTCTTT. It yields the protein CASSWGGATEAFF. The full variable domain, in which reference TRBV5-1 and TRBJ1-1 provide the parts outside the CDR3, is KAGVTQTPRYLIKTRGQQVTLSCSPISGHRSVSWYQQTPGQGLQFLFEYFSETQRNKGNFPGRFSGRQFSNSRSEMNVSTLELGDSALYLCASSWGGATEAFFGQGTRLTVV.

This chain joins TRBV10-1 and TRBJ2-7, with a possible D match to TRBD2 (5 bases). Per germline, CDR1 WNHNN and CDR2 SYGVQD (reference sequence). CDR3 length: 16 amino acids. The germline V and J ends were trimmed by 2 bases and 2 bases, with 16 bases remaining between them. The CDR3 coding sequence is TGCGCCAGCAGTGAGACACGAGGGCCTGTAGCCTACGAGCAGTACTTC. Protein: CASSETRGPVAYEQYF.

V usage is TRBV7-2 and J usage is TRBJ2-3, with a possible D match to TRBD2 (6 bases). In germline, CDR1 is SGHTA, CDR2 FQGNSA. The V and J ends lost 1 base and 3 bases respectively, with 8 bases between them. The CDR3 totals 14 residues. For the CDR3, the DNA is TGTGCCAGCAGCTTAGATAGCGGTACAGATACGCAGTATTTT. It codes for CASSLDSGTDTQYF.

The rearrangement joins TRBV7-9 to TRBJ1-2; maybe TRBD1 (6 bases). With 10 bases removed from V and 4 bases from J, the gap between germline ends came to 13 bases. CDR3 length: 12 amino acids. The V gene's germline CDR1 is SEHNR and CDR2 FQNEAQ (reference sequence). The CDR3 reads CATLTGIYGYTF. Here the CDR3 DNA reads TGTGCCACCCTAACAGGGATCTATGGCTACACCTTC.

The CDR3 loop reads CASSEGGNTGELFF. The CDR3 DNA sequence: TGTGCCAGCAGTGAAGGCGGGAACACCGGGGAGCTGTTTTTT. The chain employs TRBV6-4 and TRBJ2-2; D remains unclear. V shed 3 bases and J shed 1 base, with 6 bases lying between them. CDR3 length: 14 amino acids. Germline CDR1 MRHNA, CDR2 SNTAGT.

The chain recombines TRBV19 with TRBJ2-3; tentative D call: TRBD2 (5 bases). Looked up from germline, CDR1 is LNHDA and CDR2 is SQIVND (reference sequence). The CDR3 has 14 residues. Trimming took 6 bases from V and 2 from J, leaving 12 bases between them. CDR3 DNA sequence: TGTGCCAGTAGGGAGCGGAGTCCCACAGATACGCAGTATTTT. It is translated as CASRERSPTDTQYF.

The CDR3 region is CASSSLRRGTNYGYTF. The CDR3 nucleotides are TGTGCCAGCAGCTCCCTTCGAAGGGGGACCAACTATGGCTACACCTTC. The J gene is TRBJ1-2, the V gene TRBV11-2; weak D call: TRBD1 (6 bases). The CDR3 has 16 amino acids. The germline V gene has CDR1 SGHAT and CDR2 FQNNGV. The V end lost 4 bases, the J end lost 2 bases, and 17 bases lay between the germline ends.

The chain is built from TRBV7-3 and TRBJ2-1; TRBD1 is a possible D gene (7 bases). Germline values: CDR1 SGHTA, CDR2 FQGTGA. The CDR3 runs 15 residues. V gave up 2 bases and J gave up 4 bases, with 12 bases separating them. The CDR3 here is CASSLAPGGYNEQFF. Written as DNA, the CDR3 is TGTGCCAGCAGCTTAGCACCAGGGGGGTACAATGAGCAGTTCTTC.

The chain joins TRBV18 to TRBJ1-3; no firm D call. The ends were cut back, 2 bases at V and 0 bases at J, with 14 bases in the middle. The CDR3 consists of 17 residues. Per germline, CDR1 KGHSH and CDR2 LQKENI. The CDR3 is CASSPWRAADSGNTIYF. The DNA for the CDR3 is TGTGCCAGCTCACCATGGAGGGCAGCTGACTCTGGAAACACCATATATTTT.

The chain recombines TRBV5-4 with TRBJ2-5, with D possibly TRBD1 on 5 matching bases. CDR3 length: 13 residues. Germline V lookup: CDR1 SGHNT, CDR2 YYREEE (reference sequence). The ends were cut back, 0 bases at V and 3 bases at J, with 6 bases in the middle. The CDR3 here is CASSLAGKETQYF. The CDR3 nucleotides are TGTGCCAGCAGCTTGGCAGGGAAAGAGACCCAGTACTTC. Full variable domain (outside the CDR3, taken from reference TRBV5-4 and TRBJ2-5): ETGVTQSPTHLIKTRGQQVTLRCSSQSGHNTVSWYQQALGQGPQFIFQYYREEENGRGNFPPRFSGLQFPNYSSELNVNALELDDSALYLCASSLAGKETQYFGPGTRLLVL.

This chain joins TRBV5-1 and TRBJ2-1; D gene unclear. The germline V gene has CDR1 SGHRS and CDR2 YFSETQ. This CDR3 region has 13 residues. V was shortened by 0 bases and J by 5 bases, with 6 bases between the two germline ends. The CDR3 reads CASSLDRNNEQFF. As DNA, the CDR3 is TGCGCCAGCAGCTTGGACAGAAACAATGAGCAGTTCTTC.

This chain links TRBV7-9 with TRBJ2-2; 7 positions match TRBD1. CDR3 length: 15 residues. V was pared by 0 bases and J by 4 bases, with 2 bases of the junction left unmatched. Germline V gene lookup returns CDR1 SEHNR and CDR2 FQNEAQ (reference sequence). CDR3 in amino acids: CASSLAQGTTGELFF. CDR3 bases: TGTGCCAGCAGCTTAGCACAGGGGACCACCGGGGAGCTGTTTTTT.

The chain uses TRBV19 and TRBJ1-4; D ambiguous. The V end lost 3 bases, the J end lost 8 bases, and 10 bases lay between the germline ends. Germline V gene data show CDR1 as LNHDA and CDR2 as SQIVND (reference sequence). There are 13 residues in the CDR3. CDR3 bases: TGTGCCAGTAGTATGCGCCCCAGGGAAAAACTGTTTTTT. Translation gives CASSMRPREKLFF.

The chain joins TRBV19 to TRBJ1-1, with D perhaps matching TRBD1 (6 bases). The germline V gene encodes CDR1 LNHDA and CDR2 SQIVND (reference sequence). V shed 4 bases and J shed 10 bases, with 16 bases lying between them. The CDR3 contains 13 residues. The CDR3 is CASSTNGQFGAFF. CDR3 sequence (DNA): TGTGCCAGTAGTACCAATGGACAGTTCGGAGCTTTCTTT.

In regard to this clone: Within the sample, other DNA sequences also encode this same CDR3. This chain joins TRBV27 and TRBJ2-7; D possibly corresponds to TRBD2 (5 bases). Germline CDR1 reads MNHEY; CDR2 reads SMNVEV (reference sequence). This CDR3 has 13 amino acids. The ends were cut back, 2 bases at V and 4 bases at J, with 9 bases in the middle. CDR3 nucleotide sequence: TGTGCCAGCAGTTTAGTCCGGGGATACGAGCAGTACTTC. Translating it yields CASSLVRGYEQYF.

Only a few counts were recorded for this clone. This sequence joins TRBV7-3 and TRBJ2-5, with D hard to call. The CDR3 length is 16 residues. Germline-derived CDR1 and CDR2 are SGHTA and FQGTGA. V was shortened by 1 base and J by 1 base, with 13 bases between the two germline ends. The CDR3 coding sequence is TGTGCCAGCAGCTTAATGCCCTCTAGAGGCCAAGAGACCCAGTACTTC. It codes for CASSLMPSRGQETQYF.

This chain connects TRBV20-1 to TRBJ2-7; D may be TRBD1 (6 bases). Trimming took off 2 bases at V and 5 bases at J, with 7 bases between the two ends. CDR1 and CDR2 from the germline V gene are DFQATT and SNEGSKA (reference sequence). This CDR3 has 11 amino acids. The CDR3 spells CSARYRDEQYF. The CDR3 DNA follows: TGCAGTGCTAGATACAGGGACGAGCAGTACTTC.

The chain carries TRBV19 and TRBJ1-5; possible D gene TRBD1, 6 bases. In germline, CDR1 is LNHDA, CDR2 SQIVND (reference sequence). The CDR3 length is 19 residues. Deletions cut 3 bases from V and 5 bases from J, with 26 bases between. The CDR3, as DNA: TGTGCCAGTAGTATGGGACCCCCAGGGGCTAGGGGTATTGATCAGCCCCAGCATTTT. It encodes CASSMGPPGARGIDQPQHF.

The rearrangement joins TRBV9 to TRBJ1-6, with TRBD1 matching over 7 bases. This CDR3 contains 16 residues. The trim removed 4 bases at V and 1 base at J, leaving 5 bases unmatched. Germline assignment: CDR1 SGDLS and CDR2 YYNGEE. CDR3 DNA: TGTGCCAGCAGCTCACAGGGGAAATCCTATAATTCACCCCTCCACTTT. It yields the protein CASSSQGKSYNSPLHF.

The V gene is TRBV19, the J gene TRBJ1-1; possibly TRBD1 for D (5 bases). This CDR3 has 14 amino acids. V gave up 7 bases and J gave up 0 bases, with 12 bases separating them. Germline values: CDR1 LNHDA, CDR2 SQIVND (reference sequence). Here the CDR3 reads CASTATRVNTEAFF. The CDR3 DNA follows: TGTGCCAGTACCGCGACCAGGGTGAACACTGAAGCTTTCTTT.

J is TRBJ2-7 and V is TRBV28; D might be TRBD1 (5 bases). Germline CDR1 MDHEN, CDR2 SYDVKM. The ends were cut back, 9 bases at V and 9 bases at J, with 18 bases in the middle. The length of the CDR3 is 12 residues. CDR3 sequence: CARGLPDIRQYF. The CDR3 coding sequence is TGTGCCAGGGGGCTTCCTGACATTCGGCAGTACTTC.

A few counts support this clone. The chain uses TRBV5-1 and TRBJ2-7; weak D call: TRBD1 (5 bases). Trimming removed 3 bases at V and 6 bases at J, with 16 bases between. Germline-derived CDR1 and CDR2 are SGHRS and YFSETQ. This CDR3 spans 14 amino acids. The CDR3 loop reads CASSSGGRESEQYF. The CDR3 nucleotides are TGCGCCAGCAGCTCCGGTGGCAGGGAATCCGAGCAGTACTTC.

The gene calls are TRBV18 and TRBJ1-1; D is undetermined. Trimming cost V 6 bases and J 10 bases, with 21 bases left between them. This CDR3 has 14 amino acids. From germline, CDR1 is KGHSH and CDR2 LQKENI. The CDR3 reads CASSPPAGGYGAFF. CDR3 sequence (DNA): TGTGCCAGCTCTCCCCCGGCAGGCGGGTACGGAGCTTTCTTT.